This T cell receptor (beta chain) was sequenced during a study of identical twins. TCRdb analysed the 5' RACE reads with MiXCR anew, one entry per CDR3 protein. In the table there are hundreds of thousands of distinct CDR3 sequences, 24% of which are singletons. This CDR3 region has 15 residues. Germline-derived CDR1 and CDR2 are SGHRS and YFSETQ. Losses at the gene ends were 4 bases for V and 6 bases for J; bases not matched to a gene: 7. In this sample, this clonotype turned up a few times. These data were likewise used in another study, on T cells expressing NK-cell markers. From that second work: These clonotypes additionally ranked first within the CD3+CD56-NKG2C+ fraction of a handful of donors.

The source material was CD4+ T cells sorted from blood. This chain links TRBV5-1 with TRBJ2-3; TRBD1 aligns across 11 bases. This clonotype was obtained from a young woman in good health. CDR3 sequence reads: CASSAGQGAGDTQYF. CDR3 nucleotide sequence: TGCGCCAGCAGCGCAGGACAGGGGGCCGGTGATACGCAGTATTTT.